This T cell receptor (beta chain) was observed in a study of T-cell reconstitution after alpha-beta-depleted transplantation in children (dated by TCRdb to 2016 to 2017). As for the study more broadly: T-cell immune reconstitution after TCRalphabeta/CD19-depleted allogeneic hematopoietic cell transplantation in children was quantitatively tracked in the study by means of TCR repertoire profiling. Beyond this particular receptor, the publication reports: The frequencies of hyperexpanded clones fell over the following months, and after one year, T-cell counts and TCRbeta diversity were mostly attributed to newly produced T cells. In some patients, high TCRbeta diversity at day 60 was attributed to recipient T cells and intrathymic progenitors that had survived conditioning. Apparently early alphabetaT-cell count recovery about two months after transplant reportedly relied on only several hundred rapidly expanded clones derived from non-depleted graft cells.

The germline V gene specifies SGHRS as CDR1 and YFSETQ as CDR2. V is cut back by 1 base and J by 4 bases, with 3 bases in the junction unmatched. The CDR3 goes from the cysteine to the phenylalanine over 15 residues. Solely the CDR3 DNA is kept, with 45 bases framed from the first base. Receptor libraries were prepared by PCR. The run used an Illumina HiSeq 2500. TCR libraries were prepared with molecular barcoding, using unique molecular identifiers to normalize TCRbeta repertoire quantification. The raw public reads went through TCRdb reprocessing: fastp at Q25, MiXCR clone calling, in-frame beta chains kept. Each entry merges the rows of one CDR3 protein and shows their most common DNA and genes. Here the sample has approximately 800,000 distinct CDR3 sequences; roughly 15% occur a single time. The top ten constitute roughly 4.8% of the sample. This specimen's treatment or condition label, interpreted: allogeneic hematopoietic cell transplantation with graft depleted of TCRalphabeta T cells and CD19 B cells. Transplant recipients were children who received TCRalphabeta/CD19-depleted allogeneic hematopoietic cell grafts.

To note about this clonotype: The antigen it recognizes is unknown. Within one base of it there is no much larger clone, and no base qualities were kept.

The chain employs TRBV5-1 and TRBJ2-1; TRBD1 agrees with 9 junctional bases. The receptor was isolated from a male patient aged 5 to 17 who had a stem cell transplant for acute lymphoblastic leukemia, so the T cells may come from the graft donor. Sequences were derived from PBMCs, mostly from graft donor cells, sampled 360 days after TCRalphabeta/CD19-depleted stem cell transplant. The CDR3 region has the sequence CASSLLDRGYNEQFF. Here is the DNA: TGCGCCAGCAGCTTGCTGGACAGGGGTTACAATGAGCAGTTCTTC.